This TCR beta chain stems from a study of T cell repertoires in cytomegalovirus infection. Overall study: Carrying CMV and the relevant HLA type showed in public TCR beta signatures.

As regards this clonotype: Its matching antigen is unknown.

TCRdb processed the reads anew with MiXCR; each CDR3 protein has one entry. The table lists some 500,000 distinct CDR3 sequences, 40% of them singletons. CDR3 length: 16 residues. The junction had 7 bases not matched to a gene; V was cut back by 1 base and J by 10 bases. CDR1 and CDR2 from the germline V gene are SGHTA and FQGNSA. The V gene is TRBV7-2, the J gene TRBJ2-3, with 14 bases matching TRBD2. The TCR was taken from a human donor in good health (CMV status not recorded). Some clones in this sample may be carry-over from other donors' samples. Sequenced material: cultured PBMCs, taken from culture after CMV antigen stimulation. The CDR3 DNA is TGTGCCAGCAGCTTAGGACTAGCGGGGGGGAATTTGGCGCAGTATTTT. This translates into CASSLGLAGGNLAQYF.